This T cell receptor (beta chain) came from a study of blood T cells in healthy people across ages. A second PCR of 7 to 11 cycles used a sample-barcoded 5' primer and a J-beta primer mix. TCRdb analysed the 5' RACE reads with MiXCR anew, one entry per CDR3 protein. The table lists 650,000 to 700,000 distinct CDR3 sequences, about 51% of them singletons. In its sample, this clonotype was seen many times. Antigen: not known. Findings and limits, study-wide: Versus aged donors, long-lived donors had higher diversity and more naive CD4+ cells.

The receptor was isolated from a woman of 80 years or more in good health. The source material was blood.

CDR3 nucleotides: TGCGCCAGCAAAGCGACTAGCGGGAGCGTCGAGCAGTACTTC. Protein: CASKATSGSVEQYF. V and J are TRBV10-1 and TRBJ2-7; 12 nucleotides line up with TRBD2. The CDR3 has 14 amino acids. CDR1 is WNHNN and CDR2 is SYGVQD in the germline V gene (reference sequence). V dropped 7 bases and J dropped 6; count of bases not matched to a gene: 7.